Listed here is a single TCR beta chain. Antigen unknown. It was with 60 Vbeta and 13 Jbeta primers that the PCR ran. Here immunoSEQ multiplex PCR was the method, and the copy in TCRdb shows in-frame clones only, minus some. The table has 100,000 to 150,000 clones, roughly 75% seen once. The source of the sample is a study of cytomegalovirus exposure and HLA in healthy donors. Study-level information: Among about 380 genotyped donors, approximately 80% fell in the Caucasian-associated ancestry cluster. Overall study results and limits: Through in vitro validation, a few CMV-associated chains were shown to be specific for CMV antigens. Most subjects' HLA-A and HLA-B alleles were reportedly predicted from TCR beta sequences.

The CDR3 is 11 amino acids. Germline CDR1 DFQATT, CDR2 SNEGSKA (reference sequence). V lost 6 bases to trimming and J lost 8 bases, with 11 bases between them. This sequence joins TRBV20-1 and TRBJ2-1, with D possibly being TRBD2 (5 bases). The sequencing sample was made of PBMCs. This receptor was obtained from a man aged 25-45 years in good health and CMV-seronegative. CDR3: CSAQPSHEQFF. Here the CDR3 DNA reads TGCAGTGCGCAGCCTAGCCATGAGCAGTTCTTC.